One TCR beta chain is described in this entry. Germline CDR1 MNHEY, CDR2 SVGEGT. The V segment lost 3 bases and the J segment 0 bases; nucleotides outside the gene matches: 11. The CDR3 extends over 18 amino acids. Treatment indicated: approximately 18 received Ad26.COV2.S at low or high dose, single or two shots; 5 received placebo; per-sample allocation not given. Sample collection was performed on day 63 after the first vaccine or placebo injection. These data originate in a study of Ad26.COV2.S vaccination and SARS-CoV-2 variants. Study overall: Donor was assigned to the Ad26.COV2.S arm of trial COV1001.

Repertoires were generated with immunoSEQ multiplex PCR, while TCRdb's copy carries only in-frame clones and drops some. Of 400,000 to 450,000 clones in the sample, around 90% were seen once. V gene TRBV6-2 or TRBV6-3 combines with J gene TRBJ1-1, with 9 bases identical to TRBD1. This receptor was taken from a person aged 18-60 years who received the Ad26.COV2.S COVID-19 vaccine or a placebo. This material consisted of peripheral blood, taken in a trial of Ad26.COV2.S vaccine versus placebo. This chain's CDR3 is CASSYPGQGSRMNTEAFF. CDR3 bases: TGTGCCAGCAGTTATCCGGGACAGGGATCGAGGATGAACACTGAAGCTTTCTTT.